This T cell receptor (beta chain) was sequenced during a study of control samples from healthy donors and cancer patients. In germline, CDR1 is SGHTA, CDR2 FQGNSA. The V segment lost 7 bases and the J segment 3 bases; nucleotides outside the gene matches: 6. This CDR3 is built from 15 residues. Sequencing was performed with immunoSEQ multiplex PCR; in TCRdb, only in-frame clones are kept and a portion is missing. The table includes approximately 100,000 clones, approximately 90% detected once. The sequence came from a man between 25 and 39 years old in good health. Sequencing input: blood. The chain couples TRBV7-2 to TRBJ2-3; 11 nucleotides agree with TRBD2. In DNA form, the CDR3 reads TGTGCCAGCAACCTAGCGGGGGGACAGACAGATACGCAGTATTTT. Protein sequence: CASNLAGGQTDTQYF.